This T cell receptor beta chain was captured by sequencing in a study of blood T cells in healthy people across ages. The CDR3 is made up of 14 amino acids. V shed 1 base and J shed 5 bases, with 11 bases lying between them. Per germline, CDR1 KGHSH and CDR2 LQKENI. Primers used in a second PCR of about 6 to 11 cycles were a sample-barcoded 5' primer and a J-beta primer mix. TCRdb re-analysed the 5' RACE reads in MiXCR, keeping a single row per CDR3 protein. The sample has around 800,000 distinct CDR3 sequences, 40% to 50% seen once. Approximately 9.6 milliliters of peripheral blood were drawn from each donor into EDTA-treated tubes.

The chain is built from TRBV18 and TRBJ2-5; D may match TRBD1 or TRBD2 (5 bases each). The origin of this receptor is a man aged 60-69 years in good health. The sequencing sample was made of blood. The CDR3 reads CASSPQGPRETQYF. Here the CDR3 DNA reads TGTGCCAGCTCACCACAGGGACCTCGGGAGACCCAGTACTTC.